This T cell receptor (beta chain) was captured by sequencing in a study of post-analysis software for immune sequencing data. As for the study in general: Included among the disease courses, which were recorded for the cohort, were relapsing-remitting, secondary progressive and progressive-relapsing multiple sclerosis.

Unique molecular identifiers were carried by the TCR beta cDNA libraries. Each CDR3 protein is one row after TCRdb ran MiXCR on the PCR reads. The sample has about 820,000 distinct CDR3 sequences, under 70% seen once. Whole-study findings and limits: Significantly lower normalized Chao1 diversity was seen in multiple sclerosis patients than in controls. Comparison of patients with controls showed a handful of TRBV segments more frequent in patients, TRBV5-6, TRBV5-1 and TRBV20-1 among them. By F measure, strong co-clustering occurred among samples prepared in the same batch.

The CDR3 is 15 amino acids. Germline loops: CDR1 SSHAT, CDR2 FNYEAQ (reference sequence). With respect to this clonotype: Its antigen is not identified. The junction does not match germline at one end; this may be a read error.

This clonotype was obtained from a girl between 5 and 17 years old with multiple sclerosis. This chain uses TRBV7-7 with TRBJ2-3, with D uncertain. Sequences were obtained from blood. The CDR3 nucleotides read TGTGCTAGCAGCCCCGGAGATTTGGGAACAGATACGCAGTATTTT. Protein sequence: CASSPGDLGTDTQYF.